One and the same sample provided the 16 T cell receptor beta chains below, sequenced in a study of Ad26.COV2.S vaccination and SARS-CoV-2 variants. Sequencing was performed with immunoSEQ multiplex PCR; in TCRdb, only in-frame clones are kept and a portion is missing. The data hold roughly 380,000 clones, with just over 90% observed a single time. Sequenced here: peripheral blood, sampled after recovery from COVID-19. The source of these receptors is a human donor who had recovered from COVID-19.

CDR3 in DNA: TGCGCCAGCAGAGCCGCAGGGCTCAACACTGAAGCTTTCTTT. This encodes CASRAAGLNTEAFF. The chain combines TRBV10-1 with TRBJ1-1, with a weak D call TRBD1 (5 bases). With 6 bases removed from V and 2 bases from J, the gap between germline ends came to 13 bases. In germline, CDR1 is WNHNN, CDR2 SYGVQD (reference sequence). The CDR3 has 14 amino acids.

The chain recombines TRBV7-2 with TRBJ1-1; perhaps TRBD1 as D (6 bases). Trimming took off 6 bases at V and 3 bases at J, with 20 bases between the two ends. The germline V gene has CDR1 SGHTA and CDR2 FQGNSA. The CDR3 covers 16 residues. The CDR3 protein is CASREPTGFRYTEAFF. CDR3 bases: TGTGCCAGCAGGGAACCTACAGGGTTTCGCTACACTGAAGCTTTCTTT.

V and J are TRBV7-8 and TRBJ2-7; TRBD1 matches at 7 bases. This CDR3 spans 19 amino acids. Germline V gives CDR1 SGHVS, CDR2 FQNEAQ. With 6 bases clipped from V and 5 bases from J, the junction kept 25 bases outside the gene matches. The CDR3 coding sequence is TGTGCCAGCAGATCTACCTCAAACATACGACAGGGTGTAGTTAACGAGCAGTACTTC. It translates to CASRSTSNIRQGVVNEQYF.

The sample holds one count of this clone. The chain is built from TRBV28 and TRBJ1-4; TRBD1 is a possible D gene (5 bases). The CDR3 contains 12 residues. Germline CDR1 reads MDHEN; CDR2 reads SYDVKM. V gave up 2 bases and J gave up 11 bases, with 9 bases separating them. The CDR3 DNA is TGTGCCAGCAGTTTAATAGGGGATAAACTGTTTTTT. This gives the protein CASSLIGDKLFF.

The chain's CDR3 is CASSKGGSYEQYF. The CDR3 DNA sequence: TGTGCCAGCTCAAAGGGAGGGAGCTACGAGCAGTACTTC. The V call is TRBV18, the J call TRBJ2-7; 7 bases are a match to TRBD2. The V gene's germline CDR1 is KGHSH and CDR2 LQKENI. The CDR3 length is 13 residues. The V gene end was trimmed by 5 bases and the J gene end by 3 bases; junction bases not matched to a gene: 4.

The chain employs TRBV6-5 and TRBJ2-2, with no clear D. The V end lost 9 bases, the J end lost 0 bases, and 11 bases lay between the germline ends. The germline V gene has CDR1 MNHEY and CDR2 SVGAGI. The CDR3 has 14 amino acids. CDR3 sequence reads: CASRISSNTGELFF. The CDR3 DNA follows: TGTGCCAGTCGAATAAGCTCGAACACCGGGGAGCTGTTTTTT.

In nucleotides, the CDR3 is TGTGCCAGCAGCCCAGGACAGGGGGCTACAGATACGCAGTATTTT. Its translation: CASSPGQGATDTQYF. V and J are TRBV7-9 and TRBJ2-3; 11 nucleotides match TRBD1. V trimming: 5 bases; J trimming: 3 bases; junction bases outside the gene matches: 4. Germline V gives CDR1 SEHNR, CDR2 FQNEAQ (reference sequence). The CDR3 length is 15 residues. The entire variable domain, with the rest obtained from reference TRBV7-9 and TRBJ2-3, is as follows: DTGVSQNPRHKITKRGQNVTFRCDPISEHNRLYWYRQTLGQGPEFLTYFQNEAQLEKSRLLSDRFSAERPKGSFSTLEIQRTEQGDSAMYLCASSPGQGATDTQYFGPGTRLTVL.

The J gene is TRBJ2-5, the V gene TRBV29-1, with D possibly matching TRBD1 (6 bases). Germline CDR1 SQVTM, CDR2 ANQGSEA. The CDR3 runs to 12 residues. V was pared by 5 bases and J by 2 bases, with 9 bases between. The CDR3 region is CSVWTAQETQYF. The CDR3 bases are TGCAGCGTTTGGACAGCACAAGAGACCCAGTACTTC.

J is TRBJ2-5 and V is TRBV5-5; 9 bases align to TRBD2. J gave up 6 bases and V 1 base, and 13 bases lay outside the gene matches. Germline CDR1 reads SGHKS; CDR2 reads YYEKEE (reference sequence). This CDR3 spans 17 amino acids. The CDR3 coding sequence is TGTGCCAGCAGCTTGATGGGCGCGGGGGGGCCCTTAAAGACCCAGTACTTC. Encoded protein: CASSLMGAGGPLKTQYF.

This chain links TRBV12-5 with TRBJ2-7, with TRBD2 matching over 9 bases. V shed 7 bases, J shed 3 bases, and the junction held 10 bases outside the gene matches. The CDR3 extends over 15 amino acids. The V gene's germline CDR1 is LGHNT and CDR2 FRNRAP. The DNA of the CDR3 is TGTGCTAGTGCGGCTCTGACTAGCGGTTACTACGAGCAGTACTTC. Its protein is CASAALTSGYYEQYF.

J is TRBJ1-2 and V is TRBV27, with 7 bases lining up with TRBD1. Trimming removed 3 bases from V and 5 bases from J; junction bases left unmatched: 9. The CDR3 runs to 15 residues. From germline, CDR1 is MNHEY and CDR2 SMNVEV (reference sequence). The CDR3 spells CASSFLVTGAYGYTF. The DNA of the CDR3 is TGTGCCAGCAGTTTTCTGGTCACAGGGGCGTATGGCTACACCTTC.

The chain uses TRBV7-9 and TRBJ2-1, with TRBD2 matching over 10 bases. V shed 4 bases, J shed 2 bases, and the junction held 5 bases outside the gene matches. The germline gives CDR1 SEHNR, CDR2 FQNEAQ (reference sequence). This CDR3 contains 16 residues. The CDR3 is CASSSPTSGTYNEQFF. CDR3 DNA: TGTGCCAGCAGCTCTCCTACTAGCGGGACCTACAATGAGCAGTTCTTC. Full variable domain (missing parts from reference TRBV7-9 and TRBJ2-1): DTGVSQNPRHKITKRGQNVTFRCDPISEHNRLYWYRQTLGQGPEFLTYFQNEAQLEKSRLLSDRFSAERPKGSFSTLEIQRTEQGDSAMYLCASSSPTSGTYNEQFFGPGTRLTVL.

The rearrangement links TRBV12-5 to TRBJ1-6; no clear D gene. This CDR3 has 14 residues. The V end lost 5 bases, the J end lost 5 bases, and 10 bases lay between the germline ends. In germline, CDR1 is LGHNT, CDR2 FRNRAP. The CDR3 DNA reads TGTGCTAGTGGTCCCGACGGACATAATTCACCCCTCCACTTT. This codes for CASGPDGHNSPLHF.

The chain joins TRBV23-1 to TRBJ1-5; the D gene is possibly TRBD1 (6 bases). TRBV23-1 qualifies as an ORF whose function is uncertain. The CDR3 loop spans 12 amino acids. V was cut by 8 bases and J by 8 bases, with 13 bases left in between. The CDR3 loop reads CASLQGIKPQHF. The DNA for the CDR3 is TGCGCCAGCCTACAGGGAATTAAGCCCCAGCATTTT.

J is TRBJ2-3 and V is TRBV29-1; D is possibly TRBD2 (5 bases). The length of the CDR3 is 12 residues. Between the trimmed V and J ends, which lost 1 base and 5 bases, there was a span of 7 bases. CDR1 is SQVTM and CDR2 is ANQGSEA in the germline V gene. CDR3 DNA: TGCAGCGTTGAAGGAGGGATAGATACGCAGTATTTT. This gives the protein CSVEGGIDTQYF.

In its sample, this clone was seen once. DNA for the CDR3: TGTGCCAGCAGCTTAGAGACTAGCGCCGGGGAGCTGTTTTTT. Its protein is CASSLETSAGELFF. The chain couples TRBV7-8 to TRBJ2-2; the match to TRBD2 covers 8 bases. CDR1 is SGHVS and CDR2 is FQNEAQ in the germline V gene. This CDR3 is 14 amino acids long. V was pared by 1 base and J by 6 bases, with 1 base of the junction left unmatched.